These 17 T cell receptor beta chains originate from one sample sequenced in a study of OX40 agonist ivuxolimab in advanced cancers. Measured with immunoSEQ multiplex PCR; TCRdb has only the in-frame clones, and not every one. The sample lists approximately 68,000 clones; approximately 86% were seen once. This specimen was CD4+ or CD8+ T cells sorted from blood, taken in a trial of the OX40 agonist ivuxolimab. The receptors were sampled from an adult with an advanced solid tumor such as melanoma, head and neck, liver or kidney cancer.

The chain's CDR3 is CASSPLGRGDYGYTF. In DNA form, the CDR3 reads TGTGCCAGCAGTCCCTTAGGCAGGGGGGACTATGGCTACACCTTC. The chain uses TRBV28 and TRBJ1-2; TRBD1 matches 7 bases. The CDR3 sequence is 15 residues long. From germline, CDR1 is MDHEN and CDR2 SYDVKM. The J segment lost 3 bases and the V segment lost 5 bases, leaving 9 bases of the junction unmatched.

This rearrangement joins TRBV7-8 to TRBJ2-1; D is perhaps TRBD1 (6 bases). The germline V gene has CDR1 SGHVS and CDR2 FQNEAQ. This CDR3 region has 14 residues. The V gene lost 4 bases and the J gene lost 3 bases, with 10 bases spanning the gap. CDR3 sequence reads: CASSSGQLYNEQFF. The CDR3 DNA reads TGTGCCAGCAGCTCGGGACAACTCTACAATGAGCAGTTCTTC.

The J gene is TRBJ2-1, the V gene TRBV30; D tentatively reads TRBD1 or TRBD2 (5 bases each). Germline CDR1 and CDR2: GTSNPN and SVGIG (reference sequence). This CDR3 is 15 amino acids long. V was shortened by 0 bases and J by 0 bases, with 9 bases between the two germline ends. Written as DNA, the CDR3 is TGTGCCTGGAGTGTGAGGGGCCCCTCCTACAATGAGCAGTTCTTC. This encodes CAWSVRGPSYNEQFF.

This chain uses TRBV6-5 with TRBJ2-7, with TRBD1 matching over 8 bases. Germline loops: CDR1 MNHEY, CDR2 SVGAGI. The CDR3 covers 16 residues. The trim removed 0 bases at V and 1 base at J, leaving 5 bases unmatched. Here the CDR3 reads CASSYSTGGSSYEQYF. For the CDR3, the DNA is TGTGCCAGCAGTTACTCCACAGGGGGTTCGTCCTACGAGCAGTACTTC.

Only one count was recorded for this clone. The chain joins TRBV9 to TRBJ2-2; 7 positions agree with TRBD1. The trim removed 0 bases at V and 4 bases at J, leaving 6 bases unmatched. The germline V gene has CDR1 SGDLS and CDR2 YYNGEE. The CDR3 contains 16 residues. CDR3 coding DNA: TGTGCCAGCAGCGTAGAGAGGGGGCTGGGCACCGGGGAGCTGTTTTTT. Translated, it gives CASSVERGLGTGELFF.

The chain recombines TRBV5-1 with TRBJ1-5; D gene ambiguous. The CDR3 runs 14 residues. Per germline, CDR1 SGHRS and CDR2 YFSETQ. V lost 0 bases and J 8 bases, leaving 12 bases between the germline ends. The CDR3 region is CASSLGAGAEPQHF. The CDR3 nucleotides read TGCGCCAGCAGCTTGGGTGCGGGCGCGGAGCCCCAGCATTTT.

The rearrangement links TRBV9 to TRBJ1-1; D gene unclear. This CDR3 has 14 amino acids. With 0 bases removed from V and 3 bases from J, the gap between germline ends came to 9 bases. Germline V lookup: CDR1 SGDLS, CDR2 YYNGEE. CDR3 in amino acids: CASSVAVAHTEAFF. DNA for the CDR3: TGTGCCAGCAGCGTAGCTGTTGCGCACACTGAAGCTTTCTTT.

This chain uses TRBV7-9 with TRBJ1-2; 7 bases align to TRBD1. Germline V gene data show CDR1 as SEHNR and CDR2 as FQNEAQ (reference sequence). The CDR3 runs 14 residues. V dropped 6 bases and J dropped 3; count of bases not matched to a gene: 7. For the CDR3, the DNA is TGTGCCAGCAGTTTTACAGGGGACGACTATGGCTACACCTTC. Its translation is CASSFTGDDYGYTF.

DNA for the CDR3: TGTGCCAGCAGCACCGACAGGGCGAACAATGAGCAGTTCTTC. Translation gives CASSTDRANNEQFF. J is TRBJ2-1 and V is TRBV7-3, with 7 nucleotides matching TRBD1. There are 14 residues in the CDR3. The V and J ends lost 5 bases and 5 bases, in that order; junction bases with no gene match: 6. Germline CDR1 reads SGHTA; CDR2 reads FQGTGA.

The chain joins TRBV15 to TRBJ2-7; D call uncertain. Trimming shortened V by 0 bases and J by 0 bases, and 12 bases separated the two germline ends. CDR1 and CDR2 from the germline V gene are LNHNV and YYDKDF (reference sequence). CDR3 length: 16 residues. CDR3 region: CATSRDRAQSSYEQYF. DNA of the CDR3: TGTGCCACCAGCAGAGATCGGGCCCAGAGCTCCTACGAGCAGTACTTC.

This chain connects TRBV29-1 to TRBJ2-5; D not resolved. This CDR3 comprises 12 residues. Germline V gene sequence: CDR1 SQVTM, CDR2 ANQGSEA. Trimming removed 3 bases at V and 2 bases at J, with 7 bases between. CDR3 amino acids: CSVDGFQETQYF. The CDR3 nucleotides are TGCAGCGTTGATGGTTTTCAAGAGACCCAGTACTTC.

The rearrangement uses TRBV2 and TRBJ2-3; the D gene is possibly TRBD1 (5 bases). Trimming left V 4 bases short and J 2 bases short, with 7 bases between. There are 13 residues in the CDR3. CDR1 and CDR2 from the germline V gene are SNHLY and FYNNEI. The CDR3 reads CASSGQFTDTQYF. The CDR3 bases are TGTGCCAGCAGTGGACAGTTCACAGATACGCAGTATTTT.

The gene calls are TRBV5-8 and TRBJ2-5, with a possible D match to TRBD2 (6 bases). The CDR3 has 15 amino acids. The V gene's germline CDR1 is SGHTS and CDR2 YDEGEE. Trimming shortened V by 4 bases and J by 5 bases, and 18 bases separated the two germline ends. The CDR3 coding sequence is TGTGCCAGCAGCCCGGGACTCAACGAGGGGGAGACCCAGTACTTC. This encodes CASSPGLNEGETQYF.

This chain uses TRBV10-3 with TRBJ2-1; D could derive from TRBD1 or TRBD2 (5 bases each). The germline gives CDR1 ENHRY, CDR2 SYGVKD. This CDR3 is 14 amino acids long. Deletions cut 6 bases from V and 9 bases from J, with 18 bases between. CDR3 sequence (DNA): TGTGCCATCAGCTATGACAGCGGCAAGAGTGAGCAGTTCTTC. The encoded protein is CAISYDSGKSEQFF.

This sequence joins TRBV9 and TRBJ1-5; D is uncertain. There are 11 residues in the CDR3. CDR1 and CDR2 (germline): SGDLS, YYNGEE. Trimming took 0 bases from V and 13 from J, leaving 8 bases between them. For the CDR3, the DNA is TGTGCCAGCAGCGTAGGGATAGGGCAGCATTTT. It is translated as CASSVGIGQHF. Looking up the rest from reference TRBV9 and TRBJ1-5 gives the full variable domain: DSGVTQTPKHLITATGQRVTLRCSPRSGDLSVYWYQQSLDQGLQFLIQYYNGEERAKGNILERFSAQQFPDLHSELNLSSLELGDSALYFCASSVGIGQHFGDGTRLSIL.

The chain is built from TRBV2 and TRBJ1-5; tentatively, D is TRBD1 (5 bases). The CDR3 runs 13 residues. Trimming left V 4 bases short and J 4 bases short, with 8 bases between. Germline values: CDR1 SNHLY, CDR2 FYNNEI. CDR3 in amino acids: CASSVWGNQPQHF. For the CDR3, the DNA is TGTGCCAGCAGTGTGTGGGGGAATCAGCCCCAGCATTTT.

The chain combines TRBV30 with TRBJ2-5; 9 nucleotides agree with TRBD1. The trim removed 3 bases at V and 2 bases at J, leaving 10 bases unmatched. Germline V gene sequence: CDR1 GTSNPN, CDR2 SVGIG (reference sequence). The CDR3 consists of 16 residues. The CDR3 DNA reads as TGTGCCTGGAGCGCCGGAGACAGGGGGTATCAAGAGACCCAGTACTTC. Encoded protein: CAWSAGDRGYQETQYF.